This T cell receptor beta chain originates from a study of blood T cell repertoires in COVID-19. Trimming cost V 5 bases and J 0 bases; bases outside gene matches: 7. Germline assignment: CDR1 KGHSY and CDR2 FQNENV. This CDR3 contains 16 residues. Per the original methods: The assay estimated nucleated cells by amplifying reference gene primers. Method: immunoSEQ multiplex PCR; TCRdb's copy keeps in-frame clones and lacks some. The V and J calls and clone size are taken from that table; D and trimming were inferred from the DNA. The sample holds about 300,000 clones, 75% to 90% seen once. The chain combines TRBV16 with TRBJ2-3; 8 bases align to TRBD1. The receptor comes from a woman aged 45-65 years with COVID-19, enrolled during active disease. Sequencing used peripheral blood. In DNA form, the CDR3 reads TGTGCCAGCAGCGCCCAGGGGGCTTCTAGCACAGATACGCAGTATTTT. This encodes CASSAQGASSTDTQYF.